These 6 T cell receptor beta chains were all obtained from the same sample, sequenced in a study of T cells in Graves' hyperthyroidism and ophthalmopathy. The investigators amplified TCR beta CDR3 regions from RNA transcripts. With the HTBI primer set, the TCR CDR3 went through a first round of RT-PCR. TCRdb called the multiplex PCR reads again in MiXCR, with one record for every CDR3 protein. The sample shows about 300,000 distinct CDR3 sequences, about 19% of them seen only once. The sequencing input was blood. The receptors were gathered from a man aged 45-60 years with Graves' ophthalmopathy.

To note about this clonotype: Just one base apart from a much larger clone, this may be a read error. V usage is TRBV15 and J usage is TRBJ1-5; the match to TRBD1 covers 8 bases. The CDR3 has 15 amino acids. The trim removed 5 bases at V and 7 bases at J, leaving 10 bases unmatched. Germline loops: CDR1 LNHNV, CDR2 YYDKDF (reference sequence). CDR3 nucleotide sequence: TGTGCCACCAGCGGCTCAGGGGGCGCGGAGCAGCCCCAGCATTTT. Translating gives CATSGSGGAEQPQHF.

The chain links TRBV20-1 to TRBJ2-5; no firm D call. The V gene's germline CDR1 is DFQATT and CDR2 SNEGSKA (reference sequence). CDR3 length: 13 residues. The ends were cut back, 6 bases at V and 4 bases at J, with 15 bases in the middle. In nucleotides, the CDR3 is TGCAGTGCCCCGGTGAAGGGCACAGAGACCCAGTACTTC. Translated: CSAPVKGTETQYF.

This clonotype was counted once. The chain joins TRBV4-1 to TRBJ2-5; TRBD1 matches 9 bases. Trimming at V came to 0 bases and at J to 5 bases, leaving 7 bases not matched to a gene. Germline V gives CDR1 MGHRA, CDR2 YSYEKL. The CDR3 loop spans 16 amino acids. The CDR3 bases are TGCGCCAGCAGCCAAGATCAGAGGACAGGGGAGGAGACCCAGTACTTC. Translation: CASSQDQRTGEETQYF.

The chain joins TRBV19 to TRBJ1-1; perhaps TRBD1 as D (6 bases). CDR3 length: 16 amino acids. Per germline, CDR1 LNHDA and CDR2 SQIVND (reference sequence). V lost 3 bases and J lost 6, with 20 bases in between. The CDR3 reads CASSIGNPGGRAEAFF. The CDR3 coding sequence is TGTGCCAGTAGTATCGGGAATCCGGGGGGGCGCGCTGAAGCTTTCTTT.

This clonotype turned up a few times. This chain uses TRBV9 with TRBJ2-2; the match to TRBD2 covers 9 bases. Looked up from germline, CDR1 is SGDLS and CDR2 is YYNGEE. V was clipped by 7 bases and J by 0 bases; unmatched bases: 7. The CDR3 sequence is 16 residues long. The DNA for the CDR3 is TGTGCCAGCGGCTCCAGCGGGAGGCCGAACACCGGGGAGCTGTTTTTT. Translating it yields CASGSSGRPNTGELFF.

This clonotype was seen many times. The genes are TRBV7-2 and TRBJ1-3; possibly TRBD1 for D (5 bases). V was pared by 5 bases and J by 0 bases, with 14 bases between. CDR3 size: 16 residues. Germline CDR1 reads SGHTA; CDR2 reads FQGNSA. DNA of the CDR3: TGTGCCAGCAGCCCTCACAGGACCTTCTCTGGAAACACCATATATTTT. Translation gives CASSPHRTFSGNTIYF.